What follows are 17 T cell receptor beta chains derived from one specimen sequenced in a study of OX40 agonist ivuxolimab in advanced cancers. Assay used: immunoSEQ multiplex PCR; TCRdb lists only in-frame clones, some missing. Of 25,000 to 35,000 clones listed, 65% to 90% are singletons. Sequences were derived from CD4+ or CD8+ T cells sorted from blood, sampled in a trial of the OX40 agonist ivuxolimab. Receptors were obtained from an adult with an advanced solid tumor such as melanoma, head and neck, liver or kidney cancer.

The V call is TRBV9, the J call TRBJ2-3; D possibly uses TRBD1 or TRBD2 (5 bases each). The germline V gene has CDR1 SGDLS and CDR2 YYNGEE. The CDR3 is made up of 16 amino acids. Trimming shortened V by 7 bases and J by 2 bases, and 20 bases separated the two germline ends. CDR3 residues: CASGTSGQDITDTQYF. The CDR3 bases are TGTGCCAGCGGGACGAGTGGGCAGGACATCACAGATACGCAGTATTTT.

The chain uses TRBV7-8 and TRBJ2-1; possible D gene TRBD1, 6 bases. CDR3 length equals 16 residues. The V and J ends lost 7 bases and 0 bases respectively, with 16 bases between them. Germline V lookup: CDR1 SGHVS, CDR2 FQNEAQ. CDR3 sequence reads: CASTAKGVSSYNEQFF. The CDR3 DNA is TGTGCCAGCACCGCAAAGGGGGTTAGCTCCTACAATGAGCAGTTCTTC. The whole variable domain, remainder taken from reference TRBV7-8 and TRBJ2-1, is GAGVSQSPRYKVAKRGQDVALRCDPISGHVSLFWYQQALGQGPEFLTYFQNEAQLDKSGLPSDRFFAERPEGSVSTLKIQRTQQEDSAVYLCASTAKGVSSYNEQFFGPGTRLTVL.

V usage is TRBV5-4 and J usage is TRBJ1-1; the D is unclear. V lost 3 bases to trimming and J lost 1 base, with 4 bases between them. CDR1 and CDR2 from the germline V gene are SGHNT and YYREEE (reference sequence). The CDR3 extends over 12 amino acids. In DNA form, the CDR3 reads TGTGCCAGCAGCTGGGGGAACACTGAAGCTTTCTTT. Translating gives CASSWGNTEAFF.

Turning to this clone: Other nucleotide sequences from this sample produce the same CDR3. The chain uses TRBV28 and TRBJ2-7; D assignment may be TRBD1 or TRBD2 (5 bases each). Germline CDR1 is MDHEN and CDR2 is SYDVKM. The length of the CDR3 is 16 residues. V was clipped by 3 bases and J by 2 bases, with 17 bases between them. CDR3 loop: CASSFGETDLTYEQYF. The CDR3 bases are TGTGCCAGCAGTTTCGGGGAGACAGACTTAACCTACGAGCAGTACTTC.

This rearrangement joins TRBV29-1 to TRBJ1-4; tentative D call: TRBD1 (6 bases). V shed 5 bases and J shed 7 bases, with 23 bases lying between them. The CDR3 covers 16 residues. In germline, CDR1 is SQVTM, CDR2 ANQGSEA. The CDR3 sequence: CSVTSYDRTWGEKLFF. The CDR3 DNA follows: TGCAGCGTTACATCCTACGACAGGACGTGGGGTGAAAAACTGTTTTTT.

The V gene is TRBV1, the J gene TRBJ2-3; no check of the table's D call, TRBD2, against the DNA was made. TRBV1 is termed a pseudogene. CDR3 length: 13 amino acids. Here the CDR3 reads CTTRTSGIDTQYF. As DNA, the CDR3 is TGCACCACCAGGACTAGCGGAATAGATACGCAGTATTTT.

The rearrangement links TRBV7-9 to TRBJ2-4; 10 bases are shared with TRBD1. The CDR3 is 16 residues long. CDR1 and CDR2 (germline): SEHNR, FQNEAQ (reference sequence). Trimming at V came to 4 bases and at J to 1 base, leaving 4 bases not matched to a gene. The CDR3 here is CASSSTGGDAKNIQYF. CDR3 DNA: TGTGCCAGCAGCTCGACAGGGGGCGACGCCAAAAACATTCAGTACTTC.

This sequence joins TRBV9 and TRBJ2-2; D unresolved. Trimming pared 0 bases from V and 5 bases from J, leaving 5 bases between. Germline CDR1 is SGDLS and CDR2 is YYNGEE. The CDR3 totals 13 residues. Here the CDR3 reads CASSVDGTGELFF. The CDR3 DNA reads TGTGCCAGCAGCGTAGATGGAACCGGGGAGCTGTTTTTT. The whole variable domain, remainder taken from reference TRBV9 and TRBJ2-2, is DSGVTQTPKHLITATGQRVTLRCSPRSGDLSVYWYQQSLDQGLQFLIQYYNGEERAKGNILERFSAQQFPDLHSELNLSSLELGDSALYFCASSVDGTGELFFGEGSRLTVL.

The chain carries TRBV27 and TRBJ2-7; D is perhaps TRBD1 (5 bases). This CDR3 has 11 residues. V dropped 6 bases and J dropped 3 bases, with 6 bases sitting between them. The V gene's germline CDR1 is MNHEY and CDR2 SMNVEV (reference sequence). CDR3 loop: CASSQGYEQYF. CDR3 bases: TGTGCCAGCAGCCAGGGCTACGAGCAGTACTTC.

The chain links TRBV6-5 to TRBJ1-1; no clear D. Germline CDR1 reads MNHEY; CDR2 reads SVGAGI. Trimming removed 0 bases from V and 6 bases from J, with 8 bases in between. This CDR3 is built from 13 residues. The DNA for the CDR3 is TGTGCCAGCAGTTACTCGAGAGGGCCTGAAGCTTTCTTT. Its translation is CASSYSRGPEAFF.

The genes are TRBV19 and TRBJ1-1; D is uncertain. Trimming shortened V by 7 bases and J by 0 bases, and 12 bases separated the two germline ends. Germline lookup yields CDR1 LNHDA and CDR2 SQIVND (reference sequence). The CDR3 runs 14 residues. The CDR3 nucleotides read TGTGCCAGTAATTATGGACGGTTGAACACTGAAGCTTTCTTT. Translation gives CASNYGRLNTEAFF.

This chain uses TRBV9 with TRBJ2-1; TRBD2 matches at 7 bases. Germline V gives CDR1 SGDLS, CDR2 YYNGEE. Germline trimming cut 4 bases from V and 10 bases from J; bases unmatched to any gene: 17. CDR3 length: 16 amino acids. The CDR3 loop reads CASSPPSAGWGGEQFF. The DNA of the CDR3 is TGTGCCAGCAGCCCACCTTCAGCGGGATGGGGCGGGGAGCAGTTCTTC.

V and J are TRBV28 and TRBJ2-7, with 12 bases fitting TRBD2. The CDR3 length is 15 residues. With V trimmed by 2 bases and J by 7 bases, 6 bases remained unmatched. Looked up from germline, CDR1 is MDHEN and CDR2 is SYDVKM. CDR3 coding DNA: TGTGCCAGCAGTTTAAGACTAGCGGGAGTGGTGGAGCAGTACTTC. Its protein is CASSLRLAGVVEQYF.

V usage is TRBV2 and J usage is TRBJ2-5, with D hard to call. This CDR3 is built from 14 residues. Between the trimmed V and J ends, which lost 7 bases and 2 bases, there was a span of 14 bases. Germline V CDR1 and CDR2: SNHLY, FYNNEI. The CDR3 loop is CASNVGPLQETQYF. In nucleotides, the CDR3 is TGTGCCAGCAATGTCGGGCCGTTACAAGAGACCCAGTACTTC.

This sequence joins TRBV15 and TRBJ2-7; possible D gene TRBD1, 6 bases. The CDR3 is 16 residues long. V dropped 5 bases and J dropped 2 bases, with 19 bases sitting between them. Germline CDR1 LNHNV, CDR2 YYDKDF (reference sequence). CDR3 sequence reads: CATSPQGSATTYEQYF. CDR3 sequence (DNA): TGTGCCACCAGCCCACAGGGCTCGGCTACCACCTACGAGCAGTACTTC.

This rearrangement joins TRBV5-1 to TRBJ2-2; TRBD2 agrees at 7 bases. The CDR3 extends over 15 amino acids. Germline CDR1 is SGHRS and CDR2 is YFSETQ. With V trimmed by 4 bases and J by 5 bases, 8 bases remained unmatched. DNA for the CDR3: TGCGCCAGCAGCCCGAGGACTAGGAGGACCGGGGAGCTGTTTTTT. It translates to CASSPRTRRTGELFF.

The rearrangement joins TRBV30 to TRBJ2-3; D is unclear. Germline CDR1 and CDR2: GTSNPN and SVGIG (reference sequence). The CDR3 is made up of 14 amino acids. The ends were cut back, 2 bases at V and 0 bases at J, with 9 bases in the middle. CDR3 sequence: CAWSSVRSTDTQYF. The CDR3 coding sequence is TGTGCCTGGAGTTCCGTGCGTAGCACAGATACGCAGTATTTT.